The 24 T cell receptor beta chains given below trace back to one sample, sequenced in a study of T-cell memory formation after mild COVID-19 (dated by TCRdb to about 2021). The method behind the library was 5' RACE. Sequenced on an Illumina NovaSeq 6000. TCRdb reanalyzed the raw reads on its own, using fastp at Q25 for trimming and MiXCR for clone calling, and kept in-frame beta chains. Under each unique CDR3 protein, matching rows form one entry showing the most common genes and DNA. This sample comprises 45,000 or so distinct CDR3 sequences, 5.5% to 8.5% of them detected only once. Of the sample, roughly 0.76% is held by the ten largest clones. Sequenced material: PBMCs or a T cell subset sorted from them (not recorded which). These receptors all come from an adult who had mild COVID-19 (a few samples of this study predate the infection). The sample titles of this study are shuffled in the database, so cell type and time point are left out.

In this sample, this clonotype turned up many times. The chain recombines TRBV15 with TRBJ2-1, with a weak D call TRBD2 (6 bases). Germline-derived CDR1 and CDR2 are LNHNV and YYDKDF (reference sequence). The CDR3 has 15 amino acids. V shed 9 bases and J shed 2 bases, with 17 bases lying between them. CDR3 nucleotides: TGTGCCACTCAGGGACTCGGGGTCCCCTACAATGAGCAGTTCTTC. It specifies CATQGLGVPYNEQFF.

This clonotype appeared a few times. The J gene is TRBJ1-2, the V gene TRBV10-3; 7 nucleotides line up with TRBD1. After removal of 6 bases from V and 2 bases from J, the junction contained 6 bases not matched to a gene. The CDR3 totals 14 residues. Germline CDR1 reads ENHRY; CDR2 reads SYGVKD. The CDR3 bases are TGTGCCATCAGGGGGACAGTATTCAACTATGGCTACACCTTC. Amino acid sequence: CAIRGTVFNYGYTF.

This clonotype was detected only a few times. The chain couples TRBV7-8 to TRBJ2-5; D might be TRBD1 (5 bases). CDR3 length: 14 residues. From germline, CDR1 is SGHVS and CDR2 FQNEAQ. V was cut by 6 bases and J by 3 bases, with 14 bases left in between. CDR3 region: CASRLLTAEETQYF. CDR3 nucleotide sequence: TGTGCCAGCAGACTTTTGACAGCCGAAGAGACCCAGTACTTC.

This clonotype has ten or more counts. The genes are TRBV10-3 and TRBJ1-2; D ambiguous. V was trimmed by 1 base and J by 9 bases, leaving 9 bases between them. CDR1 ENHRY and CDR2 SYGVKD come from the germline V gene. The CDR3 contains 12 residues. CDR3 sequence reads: CAISEWRASYTF. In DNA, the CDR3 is TGTGCCATCAGTGAGTGGAGGGCTAGCTACACCTTC.

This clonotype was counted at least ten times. The CDR3 loop reads CASSTNPEQYF. CDR3 nucleotides: TGTGCCAGCAGCACAAATCCTGAGCAGTACTTC. The chain employs TRBV21-1 and TRBJ2-7. TRBV21-1 is tagged as a pseudogene. The CDR3 totals 11 residues.

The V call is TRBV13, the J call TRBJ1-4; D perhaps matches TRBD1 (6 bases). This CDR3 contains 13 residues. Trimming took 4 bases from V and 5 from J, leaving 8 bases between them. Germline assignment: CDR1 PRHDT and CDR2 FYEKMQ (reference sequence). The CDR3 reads CASSSGQNEKLFF. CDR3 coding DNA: TGTGCCAGCAGCTCGGGACAAAATGAAAAACTGTTTTTT.

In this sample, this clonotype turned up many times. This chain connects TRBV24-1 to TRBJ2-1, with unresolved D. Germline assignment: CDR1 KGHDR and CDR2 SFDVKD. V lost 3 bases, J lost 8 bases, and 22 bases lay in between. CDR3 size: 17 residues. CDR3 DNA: TGTGCCACCAGTGATCCCAGGCAGGCCGCACGTATAGATGAGCAGTTCTTC. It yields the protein CATSDPRQAARIDEQFF.

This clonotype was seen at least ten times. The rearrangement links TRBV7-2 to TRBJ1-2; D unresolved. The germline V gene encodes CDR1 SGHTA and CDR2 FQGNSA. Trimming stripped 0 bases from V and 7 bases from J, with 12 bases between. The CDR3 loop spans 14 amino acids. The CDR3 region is CASSLAFRGVGYTF. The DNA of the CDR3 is TGTGCCAGCAGCTTAGCGTTCCGTGGCGTTGGCTACACCTTC.

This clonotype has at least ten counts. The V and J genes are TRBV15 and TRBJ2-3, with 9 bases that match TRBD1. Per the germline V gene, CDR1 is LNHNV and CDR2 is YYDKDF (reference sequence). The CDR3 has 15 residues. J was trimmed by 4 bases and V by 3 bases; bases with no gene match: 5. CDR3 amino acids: CATSRDRGGADTQYF. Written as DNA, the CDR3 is TGTGCCACCAGCAGGGACAGGGGTGGCGCAGATACGCAGTATTTT. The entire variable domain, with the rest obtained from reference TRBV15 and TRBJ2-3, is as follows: DAMVIQNPRYQVTQFGKPVTLSCSQTLNHNVMYWYQQKSSQAPKLLFHYYDKDFNNEADTPDNFQSRRPNTSFCFLDIRSPGLGDTAMYLCATSRDRGGADTQYFGPGTRLTVL.

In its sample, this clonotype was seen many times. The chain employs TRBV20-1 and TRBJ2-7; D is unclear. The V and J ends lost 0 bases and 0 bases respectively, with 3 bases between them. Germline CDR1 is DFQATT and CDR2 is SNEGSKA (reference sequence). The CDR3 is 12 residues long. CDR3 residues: CSARDPSYEQYF. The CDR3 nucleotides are TGCAGTGCTAGAGATCCCTCCTACGAGCAGTACTTC.

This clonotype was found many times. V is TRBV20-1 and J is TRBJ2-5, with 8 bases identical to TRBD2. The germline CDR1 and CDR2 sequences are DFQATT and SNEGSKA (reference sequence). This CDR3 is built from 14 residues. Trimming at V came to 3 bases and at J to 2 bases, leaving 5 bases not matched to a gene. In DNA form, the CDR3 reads TGCAGTGCTAGTGTCGGGGGGGCTCAAGAGACCCAGTACTTC. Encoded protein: CSASVGGAQETQYF.

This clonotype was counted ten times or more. The CDR3 DNA is TGCGCCAGCGGGGACGGGACAGTGACGGCCGGGGAGCTGTTTTTT. Translation: CASGDGTVTAGELFF. The chain recombines TRBV5-1 with TRBJ2-2, with TRBD1 matching 7 bases. V lost 7 bases to trimming and J lost 6 bases; unmatched junction nucleotides: 12. This CDR3 region has 15 residues. The germline V gene encodes CDR1 SGHRS and CDR2 YFSETQ.

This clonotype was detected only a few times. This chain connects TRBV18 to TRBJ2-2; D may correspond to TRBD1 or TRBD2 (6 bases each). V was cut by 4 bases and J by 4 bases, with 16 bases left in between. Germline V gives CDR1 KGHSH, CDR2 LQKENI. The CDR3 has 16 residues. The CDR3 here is CASSLSGARGTGELFF. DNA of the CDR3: TGTGCCAGCTCACTGTCGGGGGCGCGAGGCACCGGGGAGCTGTTTTTT.

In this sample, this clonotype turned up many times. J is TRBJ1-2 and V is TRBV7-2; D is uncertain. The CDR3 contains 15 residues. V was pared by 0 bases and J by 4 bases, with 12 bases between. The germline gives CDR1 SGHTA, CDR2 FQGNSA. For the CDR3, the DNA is TGTGCCAGCAGCTTAGCGCCCGCGGCCTCCTATGGCTACACCTTC. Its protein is CASSLAPAASYGYTF.

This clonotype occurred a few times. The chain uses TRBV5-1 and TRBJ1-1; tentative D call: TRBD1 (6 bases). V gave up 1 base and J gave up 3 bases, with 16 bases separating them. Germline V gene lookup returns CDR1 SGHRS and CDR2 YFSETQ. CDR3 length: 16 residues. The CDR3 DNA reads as TGCGCCAGCAGCTTGCAGGGGCCTCACGAGGACACTGAAGCTTTCTTT. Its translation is CASSLQGPHEDTEAFF.

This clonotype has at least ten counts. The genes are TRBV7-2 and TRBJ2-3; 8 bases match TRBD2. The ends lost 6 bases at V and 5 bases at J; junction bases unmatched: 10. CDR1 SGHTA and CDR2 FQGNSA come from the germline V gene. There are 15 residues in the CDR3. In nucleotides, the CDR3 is TGTGCCAGCAGACTGCGGGAGGCCCCAGGAGATACGCAGTATTTT. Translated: CASRLREAPGDTQYF.

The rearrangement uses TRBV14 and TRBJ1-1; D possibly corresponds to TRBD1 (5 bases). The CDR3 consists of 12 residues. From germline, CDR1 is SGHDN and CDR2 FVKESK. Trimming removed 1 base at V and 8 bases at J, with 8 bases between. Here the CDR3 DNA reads TGTGCCAGCAGCCAAGTTAGGGGCGAAGCTTTCTTT. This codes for CASSQVRGEAFF. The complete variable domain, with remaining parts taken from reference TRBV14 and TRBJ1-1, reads EAGVTQFPSHSVIEKGQTVTLRCDPISGHDNLYWYRRVMGKEIKFLLHFVKESKQDESGMPNNRFLAERTGGTYSTLKVQPAELEDSGVYFCASSQVRGEAFFGQGTRLTVV.

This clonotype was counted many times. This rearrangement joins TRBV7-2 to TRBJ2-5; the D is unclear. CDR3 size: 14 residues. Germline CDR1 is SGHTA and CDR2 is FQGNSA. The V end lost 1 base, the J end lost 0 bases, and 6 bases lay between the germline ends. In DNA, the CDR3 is TGTGCCAGCAGCTTAGATGGAAACCAAGAGACCCAGTACTTC. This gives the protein CASSLDGNQETQYF.

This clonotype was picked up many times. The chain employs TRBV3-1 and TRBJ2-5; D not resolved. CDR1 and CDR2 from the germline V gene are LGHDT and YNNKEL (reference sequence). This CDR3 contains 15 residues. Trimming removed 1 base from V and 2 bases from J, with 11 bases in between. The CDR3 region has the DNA TGTGCCAGCAGCCAAGCGCAGACCGTTCAAGAGACCCAGTACTTC. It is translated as CASSQAQTVQETQYF.

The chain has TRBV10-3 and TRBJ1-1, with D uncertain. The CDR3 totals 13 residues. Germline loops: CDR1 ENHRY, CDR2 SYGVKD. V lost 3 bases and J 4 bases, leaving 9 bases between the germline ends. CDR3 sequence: CAISEAGFTEAFF. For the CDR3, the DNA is TGTGCCATCAGTGAAGCGGGGTTCACTGAAGCTTTCTTT.

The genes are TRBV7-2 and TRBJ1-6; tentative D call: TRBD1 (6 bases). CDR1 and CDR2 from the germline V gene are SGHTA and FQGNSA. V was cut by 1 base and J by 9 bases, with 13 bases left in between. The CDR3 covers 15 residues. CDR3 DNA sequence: TGTGCCAGCAGCTTAGTTGCAGGGGTAGGTTCACCCCTCCACTTT. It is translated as CASSLVAGVGSPLHF.

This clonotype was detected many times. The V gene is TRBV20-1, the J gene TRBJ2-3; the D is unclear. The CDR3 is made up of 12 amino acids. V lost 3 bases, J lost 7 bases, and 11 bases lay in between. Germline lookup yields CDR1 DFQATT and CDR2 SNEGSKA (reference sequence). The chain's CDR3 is CSARLDWNTQYF. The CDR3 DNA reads TGCAGTGCTAGGTTGGATTGGAATACGCAGTATTTT.

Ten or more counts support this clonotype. The DNA of the CDR3 is TGTGCCAGCAGCCAAGTAGAGGACAAAGAGACCCAGTACTTC. It yields the protein CASSQVEDKETQYF. The chain joins TRBV4-2 to TRBJ2-5; tentatively, D is TRBD1 (5 bases). CDR1 LGHNA and CDR2 YNFKEQ come from the germline V gene. Trimming stripped 1 base from V and 3 bases from J, with 9 bases between. The CDR3 is 14 amino acids.

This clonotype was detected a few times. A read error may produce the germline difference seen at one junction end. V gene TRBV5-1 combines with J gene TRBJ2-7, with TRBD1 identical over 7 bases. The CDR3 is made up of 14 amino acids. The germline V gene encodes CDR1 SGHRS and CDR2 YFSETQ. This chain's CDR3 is CAGRTGTDSLEQYF. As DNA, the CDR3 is TGCGCCGGCAGAACCGGGACAGATTCTTTGGAGCAGTACTTC.